What follows are 20 T cell receptor beta chains derived from one specimen sequenced in a study of blood T cell repertoires in COVID-19. Assay used: immunoSEQ multiplex PCR; TCRdb lists only in-frame clones, some missing. Here the sample spans 200,000 to 250,000 clones, more than 70% being singletons. Material for sequencing was peripheral blood. These receptors all stem from a woman of 80 years or more with COVID-19, enrolled during active disease.

J is TRBJ2-3 and V is TRBV7-8; 10 bases fit TRBD2. Per the germline V gene, CDR1 is SGHVS and CDR2 is FQNEAQ. The CDR3 spans 16 residues. The V gene end was trimmed by 0 bases and the J gene end by 7 bases; junction bases not matched to a gene: 7. CDR3 sequence reads: CASSLASSGSMNTQYF. As DNA, the CDR3 is TGTGCCAGCAGCTTAGCCTCTAGCGGGAGTATGAATACGCAGTATTTT.

V gene TRBV28 combines with J gene TRBJ2-3, with D unresolved. Germline V gene data show CDR1 as MDHEN and CDR2 as SYDVKM. The CDR3 length is 12 residues. Trimming cost V 8 bases and J 2 bases, with 8 bases left between them. The DNA of the CDR3 is TGTGCCAGCGGATTAGCCACAGATACGCAGTATTTT. This gives the protein CASGLATDTQYF.

The J gene is TRBJ1-1, the V gene TRBV6-5; no definite D call. The CDR3 is 14 residues long. Germline CDR1 is MNHEY and CDR2 is SVGAGI. Trimming left V 5 bases short and J 5 bases short, with 15 bases between. The CDR3 is CASSRVAGSTEAFF. The CDR3 DNA follows: TGTGCCAGCAGTCGAGTTGCGGGGAGTACTGAAGCTTTCTTT.

The genes are TRBV20-1 and TRBJ2-1, with D possibly TRBD1 on 6 matching bases. V was cut by 5 bases and J by 12 bases, with 14 bases left in between. Germline values: CDR1 DFQATT, CDR2 SNEGSKA (reference sequence). This CDR3 comprises 11 residues. This CDR3 is CSASRQGGQFF. CDR3 bases: TGCAGTGCTTCAAGACAAGGGGGGCAGTTCTTC.

Here the CDR3 DNA reads TGTGCCAGCAGCCAGTTCAGGGATAGCAATCAGCCCCAGCATTTT. Translating gives CASSQFRDSNQPQHF. The V call is TRBV7-2, the J call TRBJ1-5; D possibly corresponds to TRBD1 (5 bases). V lost 5 bases to trimming and J lost 0 bases, with 11 bases between them. The CDR3 contains 15 residues. Germline-derived CDR1 and CDR2 are SGHTA and FQGNSA.

A single count supports this clone. As DNA, the CDR3 is TGTGCCAGCAGCTCCGGTGACTTAGCCAATGAGCAGTTCTTC. Amino acids: CASSSGDLANEQFF. The chain uses TRBV5-4 and TRBJ2-1; unclear D gene. Germline CDR1 is SGHNT and CDR2 is YYREEE (reference sequence). The V and J ends lost 3 bases and 6 bases respectively, with 13 bases between them. The CDR3 spans 14 residues.

The chain links TRBV9 to TRBJ2-5, with TRBD1 matching over 11 bases. CDR3 size: 19 residues. In germline, CDR1 is SGDLS, CDR2 YYNGEE. V gave up 0 bases and J gave up 4 bases; unmatched junction bases: 14. This CDR3 is CASSVDEYGQGASGETQYF. For the CDR3, the DNA is TGTGCCAGCAGCGTAGATGAATACGGACAGGGGGCGAGTGGAGAGACCCAGTACTTC.

This clone was seen once. DNA of the CDR3: TGTGCCAGCAGCTTGTGGACAGTAAGCACAGATACGCAGTATTTT. Translated: CASSLWTVSTDTQYF. The chain combines TRBV5-6 with TRBJ2-3, with D possibly being TRBD1 (6 bases). V dropped 1 base and J dropped 0 bases, with 9 bases sitting between them. Germline V gives CDR1 SGHDT, CDR2 YYEEEE. This CDR3 has 15 amino acids.

This clone was seen a single time. The rearrangement links TRBV30 to TRBJ1-6; perhaps TRBD1 as D (5 bases). Trimming stripped 0 bases from V and 12 bases from J, with 15 bases between. CDR3 size: 14 residues. Germline V lookup: CDR1 GTSNPN, CDR2 SVGIG (reference sequence). CDR3 DNA sequence: TGTGCCTGGAGTGTTCAGGTCGGGGGGTTACCCCTCCACTTT. Protein sequence: CAWSVQVGGLPLHF.

This clone was seen only a few times. As DNA, the CDR3 is TGTGCCATCAGTGCGTCCGGGACTAGCGGGGCCTACGAGCAGTACTTC. Translating it yields CAISASGTSGAYEQYF. The J gene is TRBJ2-7, the V gene TRBV10-3; 13 nucleotides align to TRBD2. The CDR3 is made up of 16 amino acids. The V and J ends lost 4 bases and 2 bases, in that order; junction bases with no gene match: 5. Germline V gives CDR1 ENHRY, CDR2 SYGVKD.

This clone was recorded at least ten times. The V and J genes are TRBV28 and TRBJ1-4; TRBD1 agrees at 7 bases. Germline CDR1 is MDHEN and CDR2 is SYDVKM. The CDR3 runs 15 residues. J lost 4 bases, V lost 5 bases, and 7 bases had no gene match. This CDR3 reads CASSPSDRLNEKLFF. The CDR3 bases are TGTGCCAGCAGTCCCTCGGACAGGCTTAATGAAAAACTGTTTTTT.

This sequence joins TRBV7-2 and TRBJ1-4; D might be TRBD1 (5 bases). Germline CDR1 SGHTA, CDR2 FQGNSA. Trimming took off 7 bases at V and 8 bases at J, with 14 bases between the two ends. The CDR3 runs 13 residues. The CDR3 loop reads CASKRGEGEKLFF. The CDR3 DNA follows: TGTGCCAGCAAACGGGGGGAGGGCGAAAAACTGTTTTTT.

V is TRBV11-2 and J is TRBJ1-4; no reliable D call. The CDR3 extends over 12 amino acids. Trimming took 5 bases from V and 11 from J, leaving 12 bases between them. From germline, CDR1 is SGHAT and CDR2 FQNNGV. The CDR3 nucleotides are TGTGCCAGCAGCCCTCTCGGGATGAAACTGTTTTTT. Translated, it gives CASSPLGMKLFF.

The chain combines TRBV6-2 or TRBV6-3 with TRBJ1-5; D is unresolved. Trimming removed 2 bases from V and 0 bases from J, with 14 bases in between. This CDR3 has 17 residues. Germline CDR1 is MNHEY and CDR2 is SVGEGT. CDR3 loop: CASSYKWAQDSNQPQHF. For the CDR3, the DNA is TGTGCCAGCAGTTACAAGTGGGCTCAAGATAGCAATCAGCCCCAGCATTTT.

This sequence joins TRBV19 and TRBJ1-2; D is possibly TRBD1 (6 bases). This CDR3 has 12 amino acids. Trimming cost V 6 bases and J 8 bases, with 13 bases left between them. Germline V CDR1 and CDR2: LNHDA, SQIVND (reference sequence). The CDR3 region is CASRYRVGGYTF. As DNA, the CDR3 is TGTGCCAGTAGGTACAGGGTGGGCGGCTACACCTTC. Full variable domain (remainder filled in from reference TRBV19 and TRBJ1-2): DGGITQSPKYLFRKEGQNVTLSCEQNLNHDAMYWYRQDPGQGLRLIYYSQIVNDFQKGDIAEGYSVSREKKESFPLTVTSAQKNPTAFYLCASRYRVGGYTFGSGTRLTVV.

The chain carries TRBV7-9 and TRBJ1-2, with TRBD1 as a possible D gene (6 bases). The V end was cut by 0 bases, the J end by 4 bases, with 15 bases between. Germline V lookup: CDR1 SEHNR, CDR2 FQNEAQ (reference sequence). This CDR3 is 16 amino acids long. CDR3 sequence: CASSLALGGHSYGYTF. Written as DNA, the CDR3 is TGTGCCAGCAGCTTAGCGCTGGGGGGGCACAGCTATGGCTACACCTTC.

This chain joins TRBV7-6 and TRBJ1-5; D is possibly TRBD1 (5 bases). There are 15 residues in the CDR3. Trimming pared 2 bases from V and 7 bases from J, leaving 15 bases between. Per the germline V gene, CDR1 is SGHVS and CDR2 is FNYEAQ. CDR3 DNA sequence: TGTGCCAGCAGCTTAAGGGCAGGGTCGGAACAGCCCCAGCATTTT. This sequence encodes CASSLRAGSEQPQHF.

V is TRBV9 and J is TRBJ1-1; D is ambiguous. This CDR3 spans 14 amino acids. From germline, CDR1 is SGDLS and CDR2 YYNGEE. The V gene lost 6 bases and the J gene lost 5 bases, with 17 bases spanning the gap. The CDR3 reads CASTRSTWVTEAFF. The CDR3, as DNA: TGTGCCAGCACCCGGAGTACCTGGGTGACTGAAGCTTTCTTT.

The rearrangement uses TRBV19 and TRBJ1-2; 9 nucleotides agree with TRBD1. The V gene end was trimmed by 5 bases and the J gene end by 3 bases; junction bases not matched to a gene: 7. The CDR3 sequence is 15 residues long. The germline gives CDR1 LNHDA, CDR2 SQIVND (reference sequence). CDR3 bases: TGTGCCAGTAGTCCAGGAACAGGGGGCTACTATGGCTACACCTTC. Its protein is CASSPGTGGYYGYTF.

This chain uses TRBV13 with TRBJ1-6; weak D call: TRBD1 (5 bases). Looked up from germline, CDR1 is PRHDT and CDR2 is FYEKMQ (reference sequence). This CDR3 region has 15 residues. The V gene lost 5 bases and the J gene lost 6 bases, with 14 bases spanning the gap. The CDR3 DNA is TGTGCCAGCAGCCCAGGGTGGCAACCTAATTCACCCCTCCACTTT. Translating it yields CASSPGWQPNSPLHF.